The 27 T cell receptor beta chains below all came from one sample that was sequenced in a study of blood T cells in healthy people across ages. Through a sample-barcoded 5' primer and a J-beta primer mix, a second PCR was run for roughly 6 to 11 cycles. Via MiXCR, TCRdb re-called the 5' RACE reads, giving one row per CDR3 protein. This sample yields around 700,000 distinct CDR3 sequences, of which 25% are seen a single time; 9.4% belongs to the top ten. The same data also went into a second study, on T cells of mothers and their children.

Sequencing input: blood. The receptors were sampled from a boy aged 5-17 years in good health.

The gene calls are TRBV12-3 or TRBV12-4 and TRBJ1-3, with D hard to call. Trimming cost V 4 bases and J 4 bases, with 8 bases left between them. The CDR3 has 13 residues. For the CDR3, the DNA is TGTGCCAGCAGTTGGACCGCCGGAAACACCATATATTTT. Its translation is CASSWTAGNTIYF.

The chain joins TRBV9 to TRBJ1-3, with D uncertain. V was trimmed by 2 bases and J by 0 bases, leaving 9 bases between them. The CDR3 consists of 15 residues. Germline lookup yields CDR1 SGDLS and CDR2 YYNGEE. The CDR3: CASSVQGNSGNTIYF. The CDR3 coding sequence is TGTGCCAGCAGCGTCCAAGGGAACTCTGGAAACACCATATATTTT.

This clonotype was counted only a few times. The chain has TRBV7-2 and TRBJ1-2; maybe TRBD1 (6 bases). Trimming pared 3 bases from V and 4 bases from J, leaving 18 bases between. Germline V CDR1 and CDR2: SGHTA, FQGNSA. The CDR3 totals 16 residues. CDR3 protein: CASSLGVGGLPYGYTF. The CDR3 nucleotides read TGTGCCAGCAGCTTGGGGGTGGGGGGCCTCCCCTATGGCTACACCTTC.

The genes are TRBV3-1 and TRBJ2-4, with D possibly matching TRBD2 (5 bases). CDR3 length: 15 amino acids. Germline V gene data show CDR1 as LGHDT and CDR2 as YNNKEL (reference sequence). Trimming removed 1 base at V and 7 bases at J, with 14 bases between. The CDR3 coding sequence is TGTGCCAGCAGCCAAGTCGCCGGGCGGAGGAACATTCAGTACTTC. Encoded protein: CASSQVAGRRNIQYF.

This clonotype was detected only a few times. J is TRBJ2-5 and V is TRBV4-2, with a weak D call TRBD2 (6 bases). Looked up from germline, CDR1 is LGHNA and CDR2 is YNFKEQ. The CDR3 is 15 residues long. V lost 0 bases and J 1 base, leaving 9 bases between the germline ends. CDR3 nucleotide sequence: TGTGCCAGCAGCCAAGACCCGGGACTCCAAGAGACCCAGTACTTC. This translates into CASSQDPGLQETQYF.

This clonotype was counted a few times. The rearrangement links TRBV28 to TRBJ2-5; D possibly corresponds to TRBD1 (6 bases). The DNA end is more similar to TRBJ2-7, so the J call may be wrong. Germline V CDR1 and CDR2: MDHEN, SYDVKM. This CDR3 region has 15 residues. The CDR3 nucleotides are TGTGCCAGCAGTTTAGCCACAGGGAGCTCCTACGAGCAGTACTTC. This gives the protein CASSLATGSSYEQYF.

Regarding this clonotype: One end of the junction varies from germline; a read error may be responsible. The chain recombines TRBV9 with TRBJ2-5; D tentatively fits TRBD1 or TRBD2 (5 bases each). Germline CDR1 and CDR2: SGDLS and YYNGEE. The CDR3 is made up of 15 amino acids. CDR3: CASSASGTAREAQYF. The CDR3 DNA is TGTGCCAGCAGCGCGTCGGGGACGGCAAGAGAGGCCCAGTACTTC.

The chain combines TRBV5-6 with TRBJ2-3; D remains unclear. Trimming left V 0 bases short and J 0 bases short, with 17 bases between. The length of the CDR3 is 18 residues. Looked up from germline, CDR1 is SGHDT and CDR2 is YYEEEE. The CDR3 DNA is TGTGCCAGCAGCTTGGGTTTCCGCGCAGCTTCTAGCACAGATACGCAGTATTTT. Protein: CASSLGFRAASSTDTQYF.

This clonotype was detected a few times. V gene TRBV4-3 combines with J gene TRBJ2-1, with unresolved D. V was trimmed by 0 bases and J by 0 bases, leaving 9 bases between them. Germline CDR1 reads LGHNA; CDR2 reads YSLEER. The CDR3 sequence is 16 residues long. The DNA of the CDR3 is TGCGCCAGCAGCCAAGATTGGCCTAGCTCCTACAATGAGCAGTTCTTC. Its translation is CASSQDWPSSYNEQFF.

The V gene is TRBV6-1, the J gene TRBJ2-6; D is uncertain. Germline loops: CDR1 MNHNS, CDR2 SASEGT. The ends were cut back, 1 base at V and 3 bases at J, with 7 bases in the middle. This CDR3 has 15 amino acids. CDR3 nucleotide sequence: TGTGCCAGCAGTGAAGGGGGTTATGGGGCCAACGTCCTGACTTTC. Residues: CASSEGGYGANVLTF.

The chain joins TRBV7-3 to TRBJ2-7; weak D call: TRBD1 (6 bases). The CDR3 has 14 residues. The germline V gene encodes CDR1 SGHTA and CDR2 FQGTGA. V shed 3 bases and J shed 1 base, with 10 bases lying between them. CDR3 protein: CASSFGGQSYEQYF. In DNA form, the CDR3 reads TGTGCCAGCAGCTTTGGGGGCCAATCCTACGAGCAGTACTTC.

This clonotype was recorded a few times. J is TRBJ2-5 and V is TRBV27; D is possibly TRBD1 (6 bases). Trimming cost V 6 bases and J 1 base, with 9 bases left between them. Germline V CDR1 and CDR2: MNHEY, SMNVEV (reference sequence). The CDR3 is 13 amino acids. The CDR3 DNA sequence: TGTGCCAGCAGGGTACAGGGCCAAGAGACCCAGTACTTC. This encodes CASRVQGQETQYF.

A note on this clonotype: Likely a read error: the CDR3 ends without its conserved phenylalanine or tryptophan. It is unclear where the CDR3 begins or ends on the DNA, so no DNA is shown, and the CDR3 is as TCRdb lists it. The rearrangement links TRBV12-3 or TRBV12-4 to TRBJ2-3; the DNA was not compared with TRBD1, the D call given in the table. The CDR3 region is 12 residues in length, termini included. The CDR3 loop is CASSPQGHTQYL.

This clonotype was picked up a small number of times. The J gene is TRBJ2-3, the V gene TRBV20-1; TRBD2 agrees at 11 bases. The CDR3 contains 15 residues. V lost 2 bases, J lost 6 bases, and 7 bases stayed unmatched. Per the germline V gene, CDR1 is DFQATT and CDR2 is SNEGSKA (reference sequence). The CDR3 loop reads CSARLSSGGFDTQYF. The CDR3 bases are TGCAGTGCTAGATTGTCTAGCGGGGGGTTTGATACGCAGTATTTT.

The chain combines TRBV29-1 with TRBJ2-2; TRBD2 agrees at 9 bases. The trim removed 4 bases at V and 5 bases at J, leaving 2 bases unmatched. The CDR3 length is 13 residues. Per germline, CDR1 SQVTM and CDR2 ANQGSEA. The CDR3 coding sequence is TGCAGCGTTGGGACTAGCGAAACCGGGGAGCTGTTTTTT. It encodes CSVGTSETGELFF.

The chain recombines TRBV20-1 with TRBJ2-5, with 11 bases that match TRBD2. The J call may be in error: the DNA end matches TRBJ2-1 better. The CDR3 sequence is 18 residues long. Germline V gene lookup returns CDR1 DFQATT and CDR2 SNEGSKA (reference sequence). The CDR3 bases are TGCAGTGCTAGAGTACTAGCGGGGGCCCGCCCGCTTTACAATGAGCAGTTCTTC. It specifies CSARVLAGARPLYNEQFF.

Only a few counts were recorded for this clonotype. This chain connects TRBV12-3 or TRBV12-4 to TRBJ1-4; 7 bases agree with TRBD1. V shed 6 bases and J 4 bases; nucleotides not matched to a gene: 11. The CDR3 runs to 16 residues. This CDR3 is CASSSTGTAYNEKLFF. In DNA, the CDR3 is TGTGCCAGCAGCTCAACCGGGACAGCTTATAATGAAAAACTGTTTTTT.

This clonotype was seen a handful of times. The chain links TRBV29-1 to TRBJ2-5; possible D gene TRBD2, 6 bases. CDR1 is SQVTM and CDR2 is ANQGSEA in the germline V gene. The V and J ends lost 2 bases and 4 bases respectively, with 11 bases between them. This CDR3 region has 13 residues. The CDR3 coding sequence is TGCAGCGTTGAAATATGGGGGGTAGAGACCCAGTACTTC. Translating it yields CSVEIWGVETQYF.

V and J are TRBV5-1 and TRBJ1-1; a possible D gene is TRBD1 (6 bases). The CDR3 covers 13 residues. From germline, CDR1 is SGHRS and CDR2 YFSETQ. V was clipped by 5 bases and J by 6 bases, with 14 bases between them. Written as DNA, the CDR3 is TGCGCCAGCAGTCTCGGGGGCAGGGCTGAAGCTTTCTTT. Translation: CASSLGGRAEAFF.

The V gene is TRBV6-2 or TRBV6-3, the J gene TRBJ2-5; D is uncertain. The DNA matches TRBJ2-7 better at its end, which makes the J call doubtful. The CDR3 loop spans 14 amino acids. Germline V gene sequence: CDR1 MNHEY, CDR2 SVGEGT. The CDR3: CASSYPASTYEQYF. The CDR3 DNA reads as TGTGCCAGCAGTTACCCGGCCTCCACCTACGAGCAGTACTTC.

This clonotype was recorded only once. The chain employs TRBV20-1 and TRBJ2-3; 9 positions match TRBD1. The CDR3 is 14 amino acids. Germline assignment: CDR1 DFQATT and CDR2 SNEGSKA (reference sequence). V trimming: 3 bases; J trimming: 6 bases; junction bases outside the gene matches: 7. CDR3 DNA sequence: TGCAGTGCTAGGGGGGGACAGGGCATGGATACGCAGTATTTT. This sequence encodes CSARGGQGMDTQYF.

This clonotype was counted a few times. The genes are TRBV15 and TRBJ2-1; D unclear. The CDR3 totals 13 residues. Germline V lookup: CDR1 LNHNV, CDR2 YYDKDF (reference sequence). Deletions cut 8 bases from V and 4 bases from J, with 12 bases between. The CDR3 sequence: CATGSDRYNEQFF. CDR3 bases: TGTGCCACCGGATCCGACCGATACAATGAGCAGTTCTTC.

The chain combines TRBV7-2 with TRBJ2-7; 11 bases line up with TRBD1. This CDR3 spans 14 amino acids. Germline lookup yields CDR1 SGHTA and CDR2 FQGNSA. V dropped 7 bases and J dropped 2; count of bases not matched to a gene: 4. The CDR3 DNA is TGTGCCAGCAACCGGGACAGGGGGACCTACGAGCAGTACTTC. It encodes CASNRDRGTYEQYF.

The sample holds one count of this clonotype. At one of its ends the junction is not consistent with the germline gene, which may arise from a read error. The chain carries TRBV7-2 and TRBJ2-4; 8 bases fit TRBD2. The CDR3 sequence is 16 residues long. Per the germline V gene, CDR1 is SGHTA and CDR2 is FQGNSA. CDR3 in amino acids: CASSLAGQLFQNIQYF. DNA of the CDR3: TGTGCCAGCAGCCTAGCGGGTCAATTATTCCAAAACATTCAGTACTTC.

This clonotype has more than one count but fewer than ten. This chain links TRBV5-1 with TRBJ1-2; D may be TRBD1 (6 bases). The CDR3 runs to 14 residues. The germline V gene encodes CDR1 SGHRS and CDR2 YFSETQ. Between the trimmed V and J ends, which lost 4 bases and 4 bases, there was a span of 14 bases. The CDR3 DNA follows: TGCGCCAGCAGCGAAGACGGGACACTCTATGGCTACACCTTC. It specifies CASSEDGTLYGYTF. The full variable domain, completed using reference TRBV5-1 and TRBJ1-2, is KAGVTQTPRYLIKTRGQQVTLSCSPISGHRSVSWYQQTPGQGLQFLFEYFSETQRNKGNFPGRFSGRQFSNSRSEMNVSTLELGDSALYLCASSEDGTLYGYTFGSGTRLTVV.

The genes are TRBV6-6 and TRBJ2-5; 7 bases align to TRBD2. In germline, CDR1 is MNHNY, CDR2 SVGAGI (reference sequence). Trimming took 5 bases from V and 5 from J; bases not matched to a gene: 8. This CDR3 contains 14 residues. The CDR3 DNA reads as TGTGCCAGCAGTGCCCCGGCGGGGGAGGAGACCCAGTACTTC. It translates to CASSAPAGEETQYF.

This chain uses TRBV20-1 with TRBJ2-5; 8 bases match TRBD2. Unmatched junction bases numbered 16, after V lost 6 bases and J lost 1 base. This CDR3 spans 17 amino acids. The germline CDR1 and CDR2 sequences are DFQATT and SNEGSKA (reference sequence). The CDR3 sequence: CSAPGGAGTSAQETQYF. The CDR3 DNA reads TGCAGTGCGCCGGGGGGGGCTGGGACTAGTGCCCAAGAGACCCAGTACTTC.